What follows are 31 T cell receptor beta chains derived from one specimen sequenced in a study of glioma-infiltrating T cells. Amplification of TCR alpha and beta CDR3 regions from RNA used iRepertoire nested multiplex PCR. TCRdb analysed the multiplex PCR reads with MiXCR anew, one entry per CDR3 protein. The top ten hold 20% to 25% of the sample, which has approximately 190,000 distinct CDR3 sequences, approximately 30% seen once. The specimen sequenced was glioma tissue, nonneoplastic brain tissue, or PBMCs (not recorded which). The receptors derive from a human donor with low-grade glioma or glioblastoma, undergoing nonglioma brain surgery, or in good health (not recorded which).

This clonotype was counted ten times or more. The CDR3 DNA is TGTGCCAGCAGTCCAGGCCATGAGCAGTTCTTC. Translation: CASSPGHEQFF. The chain is built from TRBV12-3 or TRBV12-4 and TRBJ2-1; D gene ambiguous. V gave up 5 bases and J gave up 8 bases, with 7 bases separating them. The CDR3 is made up of 11 amino acids.

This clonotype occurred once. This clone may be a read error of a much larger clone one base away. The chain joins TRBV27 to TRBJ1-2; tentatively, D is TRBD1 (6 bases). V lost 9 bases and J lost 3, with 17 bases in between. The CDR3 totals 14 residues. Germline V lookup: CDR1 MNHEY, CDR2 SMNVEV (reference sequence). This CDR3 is CARSPPTGYYGYTF. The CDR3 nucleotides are TGTGCCAGAAGTCCTCCGACAGGCTACTATGGCTACACCTTC.

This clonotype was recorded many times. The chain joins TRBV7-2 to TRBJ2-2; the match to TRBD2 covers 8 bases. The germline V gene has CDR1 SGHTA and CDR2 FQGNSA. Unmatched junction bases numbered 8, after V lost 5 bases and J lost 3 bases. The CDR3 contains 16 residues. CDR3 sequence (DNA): TGTGCCAGCAGCGTTAGCGGGAACTCTGACACCGGGGAGCTGTTTTTT. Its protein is CASSVSGNSDTGELFF.

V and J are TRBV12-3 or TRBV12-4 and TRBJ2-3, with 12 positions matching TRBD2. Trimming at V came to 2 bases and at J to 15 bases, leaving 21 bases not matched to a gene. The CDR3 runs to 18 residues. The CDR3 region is CASSLRGGPKTSGGRVYF. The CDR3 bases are TGTGCCAGCAGTTTAAGGGGAGGGCCGAAGACTAGCGGGGGACGCGTATATTTT.

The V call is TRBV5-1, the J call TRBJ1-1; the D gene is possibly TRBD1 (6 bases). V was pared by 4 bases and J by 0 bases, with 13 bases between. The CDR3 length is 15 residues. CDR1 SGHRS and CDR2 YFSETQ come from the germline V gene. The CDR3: CASSQETGMNTEAFF. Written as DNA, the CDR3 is TGCGCCAGCAGCCAAGAGACAGGTATGAACACTGAAGCTTTCTTT.

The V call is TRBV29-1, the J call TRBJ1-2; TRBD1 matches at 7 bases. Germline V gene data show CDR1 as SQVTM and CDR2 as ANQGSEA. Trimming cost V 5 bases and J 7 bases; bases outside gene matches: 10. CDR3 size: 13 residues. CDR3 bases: TGCAGCGTTATGCTACAGGGGTTAGGTGGCTACACCTTC. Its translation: CSVMLQGLGGYTF.

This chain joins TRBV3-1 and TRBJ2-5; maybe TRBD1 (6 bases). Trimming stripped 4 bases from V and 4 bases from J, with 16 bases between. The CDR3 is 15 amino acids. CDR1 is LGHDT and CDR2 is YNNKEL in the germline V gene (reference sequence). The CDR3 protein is CASSLRGSQGETQYF. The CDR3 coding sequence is TGTGCCAGCAGCCTTAGGGGGAGCCAGGGAGAGACCCAGTACTTC.

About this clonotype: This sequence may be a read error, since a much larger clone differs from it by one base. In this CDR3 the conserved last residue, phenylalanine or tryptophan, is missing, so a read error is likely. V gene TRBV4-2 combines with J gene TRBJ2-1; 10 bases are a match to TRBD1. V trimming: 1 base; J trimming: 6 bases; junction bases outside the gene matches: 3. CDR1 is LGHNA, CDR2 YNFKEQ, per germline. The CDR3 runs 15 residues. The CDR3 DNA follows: TGTGCCAGCAGCCAAGCCTGGGACAGGGGCAATGAGCAGTTCCTC. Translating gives CASSQAWDRGNEQFL.

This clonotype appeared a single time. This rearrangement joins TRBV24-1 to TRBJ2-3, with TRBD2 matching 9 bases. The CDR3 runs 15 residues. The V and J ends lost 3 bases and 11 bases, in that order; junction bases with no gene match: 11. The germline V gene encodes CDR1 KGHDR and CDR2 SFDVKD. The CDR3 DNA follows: TGTGCCACCAGTGATGCGGGACTAGCTTTCGATGAGCAGTATTTT. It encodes CATSDAGLAFDEQYF.

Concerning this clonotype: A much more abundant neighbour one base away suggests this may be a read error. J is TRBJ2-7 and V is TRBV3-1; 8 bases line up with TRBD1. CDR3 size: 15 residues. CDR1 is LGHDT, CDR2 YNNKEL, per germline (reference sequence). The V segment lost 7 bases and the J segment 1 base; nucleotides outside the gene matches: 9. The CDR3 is CASIHRGTGSYEQYF. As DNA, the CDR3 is TGTGCCAGCATCCACCGAGGGACAGGATCCTACGAGCAGTACTTC.

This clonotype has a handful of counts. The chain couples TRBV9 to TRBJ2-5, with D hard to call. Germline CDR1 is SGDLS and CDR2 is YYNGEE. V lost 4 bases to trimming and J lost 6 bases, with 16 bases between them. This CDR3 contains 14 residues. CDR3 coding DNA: TGTGCCAGCAGCCCCGATTCCGGGTGGCAGACCCAGTACTTC. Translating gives CASSPDSGWQTQYF.

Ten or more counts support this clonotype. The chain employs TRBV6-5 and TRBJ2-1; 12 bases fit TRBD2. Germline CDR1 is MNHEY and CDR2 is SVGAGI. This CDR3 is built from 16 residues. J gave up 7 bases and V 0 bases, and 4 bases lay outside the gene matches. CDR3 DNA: TGTGCCAGCAGTTACTCGACTAGCGGGAGTGCGAATGAGCAGTTCTTC. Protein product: CASSYSTSGSANEQFF.

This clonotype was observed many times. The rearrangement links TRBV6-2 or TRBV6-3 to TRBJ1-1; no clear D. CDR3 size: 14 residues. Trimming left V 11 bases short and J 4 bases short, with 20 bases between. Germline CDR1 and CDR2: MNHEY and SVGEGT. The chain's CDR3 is CAAKEEGRVTEAFF. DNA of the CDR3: TGTGCCGCTAAGGAAGAGGGTAGGGTCACTGAAGCTTTCTTT.

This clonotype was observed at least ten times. CDR3 DNA: TGTGCCAGCAGTTACTCCCGGTCAGCTGTCACTGAAGCTTTCTTT. Translation: CASSYSRSAVTEAFF. The rearrangement joins TRBV6-2 or TRBV6-3 to TRBJ1-1; no firm D call. The CDR3 consists of 15 residues. The V end was cut by 0 bases, the J end by 4 bases, with 12 bases between. Germline V gene sequence: CDR1 MNHEY, CDR2 SVGEGT.

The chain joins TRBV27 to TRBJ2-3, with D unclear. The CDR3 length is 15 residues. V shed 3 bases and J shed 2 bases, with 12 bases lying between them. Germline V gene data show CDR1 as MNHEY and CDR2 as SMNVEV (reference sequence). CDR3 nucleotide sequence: TGTGCCAGCAGTTTCTCCGGTATCATCACAGATACGCAGTATTTT. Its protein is CASSFSGIITDTQYF.

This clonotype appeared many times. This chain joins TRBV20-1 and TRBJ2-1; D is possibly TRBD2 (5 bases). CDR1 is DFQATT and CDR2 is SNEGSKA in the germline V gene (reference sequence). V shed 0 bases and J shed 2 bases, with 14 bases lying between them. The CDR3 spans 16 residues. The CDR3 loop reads CSARDRRAPAYNEQFF. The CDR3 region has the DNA TGCAGTGCTAGAGATCGGCGGGCCCCCGCCTACAATGAGCAGTTCTTC.

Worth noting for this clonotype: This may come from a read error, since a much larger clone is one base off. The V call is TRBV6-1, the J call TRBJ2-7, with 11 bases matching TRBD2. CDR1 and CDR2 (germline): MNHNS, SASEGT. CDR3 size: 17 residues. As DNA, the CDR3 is TGTGCCGGCAGTCCAAGGGGTAGCGGGAGGGCCGCCTACGAGCAGTACTTC. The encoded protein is CAGSPRGSGRAAYEQYF.

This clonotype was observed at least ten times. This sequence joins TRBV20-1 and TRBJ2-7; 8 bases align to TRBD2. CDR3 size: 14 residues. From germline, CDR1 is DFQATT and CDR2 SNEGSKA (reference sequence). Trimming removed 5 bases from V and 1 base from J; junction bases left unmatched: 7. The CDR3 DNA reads TGCAGTGCTTCTACTCCTAGCGGGTCCTACGAGCAGTACTTC. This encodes CSASTPSGSYEQYF.

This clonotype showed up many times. CDR3 in DNA: TGTGCCAGTACTGACCAGGCCCGGAACAATCAGCCCCAGCATTTT. The encoded protein is CASTDQARNNQPQHF. The chain has TRBV19 and TRBJ1-5; D gene unclear. Deletions cut 7 bases from V and 3 bases from J, with 16 bases between. The CDR3 totals 15 residues. CDR1 and CDR2 (germline): LNHDA, SQIVND (reference sequence).

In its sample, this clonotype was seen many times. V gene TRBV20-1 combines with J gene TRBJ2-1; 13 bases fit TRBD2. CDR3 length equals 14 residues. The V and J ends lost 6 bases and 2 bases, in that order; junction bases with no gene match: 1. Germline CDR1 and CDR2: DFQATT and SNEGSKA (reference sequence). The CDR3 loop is CSAGTSGTYNEQFF. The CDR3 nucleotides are TGCAGTGCGGGGACTAGCGGGACCTACAATGAGCAGTTCTTC.

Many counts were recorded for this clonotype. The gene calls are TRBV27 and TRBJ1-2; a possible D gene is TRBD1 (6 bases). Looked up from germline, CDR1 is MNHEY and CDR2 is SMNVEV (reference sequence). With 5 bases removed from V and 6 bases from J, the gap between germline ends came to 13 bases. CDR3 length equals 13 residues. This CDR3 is CASSPRQVHGYTF. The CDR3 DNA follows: TGTGCCAGCAGTCCCCGACAGGTCCATGGCTACACCTTC.

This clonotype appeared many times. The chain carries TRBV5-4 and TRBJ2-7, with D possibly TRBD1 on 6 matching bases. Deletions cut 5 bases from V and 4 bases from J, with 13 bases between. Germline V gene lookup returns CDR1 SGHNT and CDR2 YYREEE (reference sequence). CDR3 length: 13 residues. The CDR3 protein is CASSFPGTYEQYF. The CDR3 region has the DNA TGTGCCAGCAGTTTTCCAGGGACATACGAGCAGTACTTC. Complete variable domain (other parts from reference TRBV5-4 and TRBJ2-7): ETGVTQSPTHLIKTRGQQVTLRCSSQSGHNTVSWYQQALGQGPQFIFQYYREEENGRGNFPPRFSGLQFPNYSSELNVNALELDDSALYLCASSFPGTYEQYFGPGTRLTVT.

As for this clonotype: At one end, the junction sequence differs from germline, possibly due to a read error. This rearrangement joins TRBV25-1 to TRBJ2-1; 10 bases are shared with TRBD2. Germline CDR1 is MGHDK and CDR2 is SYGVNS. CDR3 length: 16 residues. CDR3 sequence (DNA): TGTGCCAGCAGTGATAGTCTAGCGGGAGAACACAACGAGCAGTTCTTC. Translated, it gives CASSDSLAGEHNEQFF.

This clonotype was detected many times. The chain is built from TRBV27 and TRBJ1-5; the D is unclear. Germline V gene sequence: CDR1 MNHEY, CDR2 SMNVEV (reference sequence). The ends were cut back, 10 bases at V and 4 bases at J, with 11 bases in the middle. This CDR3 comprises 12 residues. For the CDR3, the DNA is TGTGCCACTCCGACGGGAAATCAGCCCCAGCATTTT. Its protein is CATPTGNQPQHF.

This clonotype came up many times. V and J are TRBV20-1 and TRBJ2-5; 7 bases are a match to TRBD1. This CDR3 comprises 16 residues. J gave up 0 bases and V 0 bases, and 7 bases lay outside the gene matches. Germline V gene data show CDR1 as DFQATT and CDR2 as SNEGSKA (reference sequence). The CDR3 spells CSARDLRTGYQETQYF. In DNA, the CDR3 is TGCAGTGCTAGAGATCTCCGGACAGGCTACCAAGAGACCCAGTACTTC.

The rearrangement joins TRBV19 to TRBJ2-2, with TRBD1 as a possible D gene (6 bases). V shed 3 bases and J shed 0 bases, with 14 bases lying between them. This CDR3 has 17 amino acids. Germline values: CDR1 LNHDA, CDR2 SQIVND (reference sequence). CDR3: CASSIGTPRTNTGELFF. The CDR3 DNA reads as TGTGCCAGTAGTATCGGGACACCAAGAACGAACACCGGGGAGCTGTTTTTT.

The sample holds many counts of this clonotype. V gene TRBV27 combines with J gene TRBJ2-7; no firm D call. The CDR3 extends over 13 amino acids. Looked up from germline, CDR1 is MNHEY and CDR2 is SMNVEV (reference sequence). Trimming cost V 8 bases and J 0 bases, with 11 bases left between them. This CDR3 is CASSPGNSYEQYF. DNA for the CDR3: TGTGCCAGCTCCCCAGGAAACTCCTACGAGCAGTACTTC.

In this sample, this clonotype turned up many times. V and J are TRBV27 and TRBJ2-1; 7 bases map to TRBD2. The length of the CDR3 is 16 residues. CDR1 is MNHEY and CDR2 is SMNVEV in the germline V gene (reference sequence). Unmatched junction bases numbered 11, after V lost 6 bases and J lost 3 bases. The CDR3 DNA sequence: TGTGCCAGCAGCCCGGGCGCGGGAGACAGCTACAATGAGCAGTTCTTC. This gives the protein CASSPGAGDSYNEQFF.

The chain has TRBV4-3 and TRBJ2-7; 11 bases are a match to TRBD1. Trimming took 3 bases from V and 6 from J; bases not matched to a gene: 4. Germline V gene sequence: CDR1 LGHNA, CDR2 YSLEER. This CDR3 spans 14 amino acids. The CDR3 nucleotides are TGCGCCAGCAGCCATTCCGGGACAGGGGGCGAGCAGTACTTC. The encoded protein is CASSHSGTGGEQYF.

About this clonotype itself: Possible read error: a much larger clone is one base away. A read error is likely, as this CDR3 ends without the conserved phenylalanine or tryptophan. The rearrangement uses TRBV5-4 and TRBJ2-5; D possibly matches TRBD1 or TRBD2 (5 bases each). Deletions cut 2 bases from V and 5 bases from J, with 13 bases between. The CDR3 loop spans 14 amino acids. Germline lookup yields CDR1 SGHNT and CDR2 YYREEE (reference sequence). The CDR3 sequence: CASSFPGSGETQYL. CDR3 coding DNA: TGTGCCAGCAGCTTCCCAGGGTCGGGGGAGACCCAGTACCTC.

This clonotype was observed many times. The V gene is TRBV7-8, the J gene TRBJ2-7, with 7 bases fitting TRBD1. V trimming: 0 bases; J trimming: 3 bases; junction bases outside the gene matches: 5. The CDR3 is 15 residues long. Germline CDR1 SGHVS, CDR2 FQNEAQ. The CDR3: CASSLARTGYYEQYF. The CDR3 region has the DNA TGTGCCAGCAGCTTAGCTCGGACAGGTTACTACGAGCAGTACTTC.